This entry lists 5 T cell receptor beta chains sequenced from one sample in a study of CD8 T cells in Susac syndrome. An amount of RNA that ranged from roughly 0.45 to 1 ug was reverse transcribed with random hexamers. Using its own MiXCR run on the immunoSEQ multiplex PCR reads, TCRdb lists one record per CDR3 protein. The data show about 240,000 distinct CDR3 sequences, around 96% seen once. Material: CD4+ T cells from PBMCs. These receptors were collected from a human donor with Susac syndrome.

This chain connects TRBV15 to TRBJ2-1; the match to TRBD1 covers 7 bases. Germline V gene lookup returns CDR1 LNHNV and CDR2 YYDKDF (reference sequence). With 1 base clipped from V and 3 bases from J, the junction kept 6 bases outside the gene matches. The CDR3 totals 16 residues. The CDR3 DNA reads TGTGCCACCAGCAGAGCGGGGCAGGGGGTCTACAATGAGCAGTTCTTC. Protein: CATSRAGQGVYNEQFF.

The CDR3 spells CASSLEDRDKNIQYF. In nucleotides, the CDR3 is TGCGCCAGCAGCTTGGAAGACAGGGACAAAAACATTCAGTACTTC. The chain is built from TRBV5-1 and TRBJ2-4; 7 positions match TRBD1. This CDR3 is 15 amino acids long. V lost 0 bases and J lost 3; bases outside the gene matches: 3. CDR1 and CDR2 (germline): SGHRS, YFSETQ.

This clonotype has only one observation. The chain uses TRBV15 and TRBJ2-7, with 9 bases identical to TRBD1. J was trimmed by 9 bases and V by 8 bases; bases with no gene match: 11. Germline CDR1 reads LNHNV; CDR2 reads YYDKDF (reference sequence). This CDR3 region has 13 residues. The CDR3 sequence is CATGDRASWRQYF. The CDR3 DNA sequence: TGTGCCACCGGGGACAGGGCCTCTTGGAGGCAGTACTTC. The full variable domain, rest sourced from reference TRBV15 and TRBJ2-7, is DAMVIQNPRYQVTQFGKPVTLSCSQTLNHNVMYWYQQKSSQAPKLLFHYYDKDFNNEADTPDNFQSRRPNTSFCFLDIRSPGLGDTAMYLCATGDRASWRQYFGPGTRLTVT.

CDR3 amino acids: CASSLGWLDDEQFF. The CDR3 DNA is TGTGCCAGCAGCTTAGGTTGGCTAGACGATGAGCAGTTCTTC. The J gene is TRBJ2-1, the V gene TRBV7-3; D remains ambiguous. Germline lookup yields CDR1 SGHTA and CDR2 FQGTGA. V was clipped by 2 bases and J by 8 bases, with 13 bases between them. The CDR3 is made up of 14 amino acids.

CDR3 nucleotides: TGTGCCACCAGTGACTCCAGGGAATCGGGCAATCAGCCCCAGCATTTT. Amino acid sequence: CATSDSRESGNQPQHF. This sequence joins TRBV24-1 and TRBJ1-5, with a tentative D call TRBD1 (5 bases). The V end lost 4 bases, the J end lost 2 bases, and 14 bases lay between the germline ends. Germline CDR1 and CDR2: KGHDR and SFDVKD. The CDR3 runs to 16 residues.